This paragraph covers one T cell receptor beta chain sequence. The data were taken from a study of PD-L1 blockade in urothelial cancer. Study at large: Most patients, twenty-five of 29, were males with bladder-origin cancer. Patients previously received 0 to 3 chemotherapy regimens.

The templates were synthetic TCR analogs, and they were spiked into each PCR. The assay was immunoSEQ multiplex PCR, and TCRdb's table has in-frame clones only and misses some. Of roughly 40,000 clones listed, roughly 84% are singletons. The ends were cut back, 4 bases at V and 8 bases at J, with 17 bases in the middle. The length of the CDR3 is 14 residues. The V gene's germline CDR1 is MGHRA and CDR2 YSYEKL. Stated time point: pretreatment peripheral blood. The V and J genes are TRBV4-1 and TRBJ1-2, with a possible D match to TRBD1 (5 bases). The clonotype was recovered from a donor older than 35 with urothelial cancer. The sequences come from PBMCs, collected around atezolizumab (anti-PD-L1) treatment. The CDR3 loop is CASSPGTDPQGYTF. The CDR3 DNA is TGCGCCAGCAGCCCCGGGACTGACCCGCAGGGCTACACCTTC.